The 25 T cell receptor beta chains listed next were all sequenced from one sample in a study of blood T cell repertoires in COVID-19. Generated by immunoSEQ multiplex PCR, the TCRdb table keeps only in-frame clones and is missing some. The table includes roughly 410,000 clones, 89% detected once. The sequenced sample consisted of peripheral blood. These receptors all come from a man aged 35-49 years with acute or convalescent COVID-19.

The V call is TRBV6-1, the J call TRBJ1-2; TRBD1 agrees at 8 bases. With V trimmed by 1 base and J by 7 bases, 14 bases remained unmatched. In germline, CDR1 is MNHNS, CDR2 SASEGT. CDR3 length: 17 residues. In nucleotides, the CDR3 is TGTGCCAGCAGTGAAGGACCCGGGACAGGCGCCGCCGCTGGCTACACCTTC. It is translated as CASSEGPGTGAAAGYTF.

The rearrangement links TRBV7-3 to TRBJ1-2, with 9 bases matching TRBD1. Germline assignment: CDR1 SGHTA and CDR2 FQGTGA. V was clipped by 4 bases and J by 3 bases; unmatched bases: 3. This CDR3 has 14 amino acids. The CDR3 sequence is CASSWGQGDYGYTF. The CDR3 region has the DNA TGTGCCAGCAGCTGGGGACAGGGCGACTATGGCTACACCTTC. Using reference TRBV7-3 and TRBJ1-2 for the parts outside the CDR3, the full variable domain is GAGVSQTPSNKVTEKGKYVELRCDPISGHTALYWYRQSLGQGPEFLIYFQGTGAADDSGLPNDRFFAVRPEGSVSTLKIQRTERGDSAVYLCASSWGQGDYGYTFGSGTRLTVV.

This chain connects TRBV24-1 to TRBJ2-1; 11 bases fit TRBD2. Trimming at V came to 4 bases and at J to 4 bases, leaving 5 bases not matched to a gene. Per germline, CDR1 KGHDR and CDR2 SFDVKD. The CDR3 totals 16 residues. CDR3 amino acids: CATSDPGTSGYNEQFF. The CDR3, as DNA: TGTGCCACCAGTGACCCCGGGACTAGCGGATACAATGAGCAGTTCTTC.

The chain employs TRBV5-1 and TRBJ2-7; 7 nucleotides match TRBD1. This CDR3 region has 14 residues. The V gene's germline CDR1 is SGHRS and CDR2 YFSETQ. With 3 bases clipped from V and 2 bases from J, the junction kept 5 bases outside the gene matches. This chain's CDR3 is CASSSPDRTYEQYF. Here the CDR3 DNA reads TGCGCCAGCAGCTCCCCGGACAGGACCTACGAGCAGTACTTC.

The chain links TRBV6-5 to TRBJ1-2; unclear D gene. Germline assignment: CDR1 MNHEY and CDR2 SVGAGI. V lost 7 bases, J lost 8 bases, and 17 bases lay in between. The CDR3 loop spans 13 amino acids. CDR3 in DNA: TGTGCCAGCACCGTCAACCGGGGAAGCGGCTACACCTTC. As protein: CASTVNRGSGYTF.

The chain has TRBV9 and TRBJ2-2; 9 bases align to TRBD2. From germline, CDR1 is SGDLS and CDR2 YYNGEE. The CDR3 has 16 amino acids. V lost 3 bases to trimming and J lost 1 base; unmatched junction nucleotides: 4. The CDR3 region has the DNA TGTGCCAGCAGCGCTCGACTAGCGGTGAACACCGGGGAGCTGTTTTTT. The encoded protein is CASSARLAVNTGELFF.

The chain is built from TRBV7-9 and TRBJ2-5; TRBD1 is a possible D gene (5 bases). CDR1 is SEHNR, CDR2 FQNEAQ, per germline (reference sequence). The CDR3 has 14 amino acids. The V end lost 2 bases, the J end lost 3 bases, and 10 bases lay between the germline ends. This CDR3 is CASSLKTDKETQYF. Written as DNA, the CDR3 is TGTGCCAGCAGCTTAAAGACAGACAAAGAGACCCAGTACTTC.

This chain joins TRBV30 and TRBJ1-5; 9 bases are shared with TRBD1. Germline-derived CDR1 and CDR2 are GTSNPN and SVGIG (reference sequence). This CDR3 has 14 residues. V trimming: 7 bases; J trimming: 1 base; junction bases outside the gene matches: 5. The CDR3 loop is CALQTGGSNQPQHF. Written as DNA, the CDR3 is TGTGCCTTACAAACAGGGGGCAGCAATCAGCCCCAGCATTTT.

This chain uses TRBV3-1 (or the pseudogene TRBV3-2) with TRBJ1-5; TRBD1 matches at 7 bases. V was pared by 5 bases and J by 7 bases, with 8 bases of the junction left unmatched. CDR3 length equals 14 residues. CDR1 is LGHDT and CDR2 is YNNKEL in the germline V gene (reference sequence). CDR3 in amino acids: CASSTGTEFQPQHF. CDR3 in DNA: TGTGCCAGCAGCACCGGGACAGAATTCCAGCCCCAGCATTTT.

The V call is TRBV6-2 or TRBV6-3, the J call TRBJ2-2; D remains ambiguous. The V and J ends lost 0 bases and 3 bases respectively, with 20 bases between them. The CDR3 consists of 19 residues. Germline CDR1 MNHEY, CDR2 SVGEGT. CDR3 loop: CASSYSIVSDLYDTGELFF. As DNA, the CDR3 is TGTGCCAGCAGTTACTCGATCGTGTCAGATCTTTACGACACCGGGGAGCTGTTTTTT.

V gene TRBV6-5 combines with J gene TRBJ1-2; D may be TRBD1 (5 bases). V was trimmed by 7 bases and J by 2 bases, leaving 17 bases between them. In germline, CDR1 is MNHEY, CDR2 SVGAGI. The CDR3 runs to 15 residues. CDR3 protein: CASIAARAANYGYTF. Written as DNA, the CDR3 is TGTGCCAGCATAGCGGCCAGGGCGGCGAACTATGGCTACACCTTC.

The chain combines TRBV5-1 with TRBJ2-2, with TRBD2 identical over 9 bases. Looked up from germline, CDR1 is SGHRS and CDR2 is YFSETQ. The CDR3 length is 14 residues. V trimming: 6 bases; J trimming: 5 bases; junction bases outside the gene matches: 5. The CDR3 is CASNAGGVTGELFF. CDR3 DNA sequence: TGCGCCAGCAACGCGGGAGGGGTAACCGGGGAGCTGTTTTTT.

The chain recombines TRBV7-2 with TRBJ1-2, with a weak D call TRBD1 (6 bases). CDR3 length: 15 amino acids. V was cut by 1 base and J by 5 bases, with 14 bases left in between. The germline V gene encodes CDR1 SGHTA and CDR2 FQGNSA. The CDR3 coding sequence is TGTGCCAGCAGCTTAGTCGTCGACAGGTCTTATGGCTACACCTTC. As protein: CASSLVVDRSYGYTF.

This clone was counted between two and nine times. The rearrangement uses TRBV7-3 and TRBJ1-1, with D uncertain. V was shortened by 2 bases and J by 3 bases, with 13 bases between the two germline ends. The germline V gene encodes CDR1 SGHTA and CDR2 FQGTGA. This CDR3 comprises 15 residues. The CDR3 sequence: CASSLGGRPYTEAFF. CDR3 DNA: TGTGCCAGCAGCTTAGGAGGCAGGCCTTACACTGAAGCTTTCTTT.

The rearrangement links TRBV6-1 to TRBJ1-5; 7 positions agree with TRBD1. V lost 2 bases and J lost 7; bases outside the gene matches: 8. CDR3 size: 15 residues. Germline CDR1 is MNHNS and CDR2 is SASEGT. CDR3 protein: CASSESRTGYQPQHF. CDR3 in DNA: TGTGCCAGCAGTGAAAGTAGGACAGGATACCAGCCCCAGCATTTT.

V gene TRBV11-3 combines with J gene TRBJ2-1; 10 nucleotides agree with TRBD2. From germline, CDR1 is SGHNT and CDR2 YENEEA. This CDR3 contains 16 residues. The J segment lost 6 bases and the V segment lost 5 bases, leaving 10 bases of the junction unmatched. This chain's CDR3 is CASSPRSGRALNEQFF. The CDR3 DNA reads TGTGCCAGCAGCCCCCGCAGCGGGAGGGCCCTCAATGAGCAGTTCTTC.

The chain is built from TRBV28 and TRBJ2-7; the D is unclear. The CDR3 runs to 12 residues. V was cut by 5 bases and J by 10 bases, with 15 bases left in between. Germline V gene data show CDR1 as MDHEN and CDR2 as SYDVKM. CDR3 in amino acids: CASSGDALVQYF. The CDR3 region has the DNA TGTGCCAGCAGTGGAGATGCTCTAGTTCAGTACTTC.

The chain carries TRBV18 and TRBJ2-5, with a weak D call TRBD2 (6 bases). Germline assignment: CDR1 KGHSH and CDR2 LQKENI. Trimming shortened V by 4 bases and J by 3 bases, and 9 bases separated the two germline ends. The CDR3 totals 13 residues. The CDR3 sequence is CASSRGGKETQYF. The DNA of the CDR3 is TGTGCCAGCTCACGTGGAGGGAAAGAGACCCAGTACTTC. Drawing the rest from reference TRBV18 and TRBJ2-5, the complete variable domain is NAGVMQNPRHLVRRRGQEARLRCSPMKGHSHVYWYRQLPEEGLKFMVYLQKENIIDESGMPKERFSAEFPKEGPSILRIQQVVRGDSAAYFCASSRGGKETQYFGPGTRLLVL.

J is TRBJ1-1 and V is TRBV5-8; D might be TRBD1 (6 bases). V was trimmed by 1 base and J by 1 base, leaving 8 bases between them. Per germline, CDR1 SGHTS and CDR2 YDEGEE. There are 14 residues in the CDR3. CDR3 region: CASSLLGGNTEAFF. The DNA of the CDR3 is TGTGCCAGCAGCTTGTTAGGGGGGAACACTGAAGCTTTCTTT.

The sample holds one count of this clone. This sequence joins TRBV4-1 and TRBJ1-1; D possibly corresponds to TRBD1 (5 bases). Trimming pared 3 bases from V and 6 bases from J, leaving 23 bases between. Germline V CDR1 and CDR2: MGHRA, YSYEKL. The length of the CDR3 is 17 residues. The CDR3 coding sequence is TGCGCCAGCAGCCATCCGAAAGGGGCAGGGAGGGTAGCTGAAGCTTTCTTT. Translated, it gives CASSHPKGAGRVAEAFF.

The table lists this clone with a count of one. The rearrangement uses TRBV30 and TRBJ1-5; 10 positions match TRBD1. Germline CDR1 GTSNPN, CDR2 SVGIG (reference sequence). V shed 0 bases and J 6 bases; nucleotides not matched to a gene: 11. This CDR3 is 17 amino acids long. CDR3: CAWSVGTGQGYRQPQHF. The CDR3 DNA reads TGTGCCTGGAGTGTGGGGACGGGACAGGGGTATCGTCAGCCCCAGCATTTT. The full variable domain, its missing parts supplied by reference TRBV30 and TRBJ1-5, is SQTIHQWPATLVQPVGSPLSLECTVEGTSNPNLYWYRQAAGRGLQLLFYSVGIGQISSEVPQNLSASRPQDRQFILSSKKLLLSDSGFYLCAWSVGTGQGYRQPQHFGDGTRLSIL.

The V gene is TRBV7-8, the J gene TRBJ2-7; 7 positions agree with TRBD1. J gave up 3 bases and V 5 bases, and 10 bases lay outside the gene matches. CDR1 and CDR2 (germline): SGHVS, FQNEAQ. CDR3 size: 15 residues. The CDR3 sequence is CASSLTGSHYYEQYF. The CDR3 DNA follows: TGTGCCAGCAGCCTGACAGGGAGCCACTACTACGAGCAGTACTTC.

V usage is TRBV5-4 and J usage is TRBJ2-5; 8 bases map to TRBD2. Germline V CDR1 and CDR2: SGHNT, YYREEE (reference sequence). With 3 bases clipped from V and 5 bases from J, the junction kept 3 bases outside the gene matches. The CDR3 runs 13 residues. CDR3 coding DNA: TGTGCCAGCAGCTCGGGGGGGCCGGAGACCCAGTACTTC. Protein: CASSSGGPETQYF.

This chain joins TRBV23-1 and TRBJ1-1; TRBD1 matches at 8 bases. TRBV23-1 falls under the ORF class, with uncertain function. V dropped 4 bases and J dropped 1; count of bases not matched to a gene: 5. This CDR3 is built from 15 residues. In DNA, the CDR3 is TGCGCCAGCAGTCGAGGAGGACAGGGGAACACTGAAGCTTTCTTT. Protein product: CASSRGGQGNTEAFF.

A single count supports this clone. V gene TRBV5-1 combines with J gene TRBJ1-5; D uncertain. Germline CDR1 and CDR2: SGHRS and YFSETQ. V was clipped by 1 base and J by 0 bases, with 8 bases between them. CDR3 length: 15 amino acids. CDR3 protein: CASSLKTDSNQPQHF. In DNA, the CDR3 is TGCGCCAGCAGCTTGAAAACAGATAGCAATCAGCCCCAGCATTTT.